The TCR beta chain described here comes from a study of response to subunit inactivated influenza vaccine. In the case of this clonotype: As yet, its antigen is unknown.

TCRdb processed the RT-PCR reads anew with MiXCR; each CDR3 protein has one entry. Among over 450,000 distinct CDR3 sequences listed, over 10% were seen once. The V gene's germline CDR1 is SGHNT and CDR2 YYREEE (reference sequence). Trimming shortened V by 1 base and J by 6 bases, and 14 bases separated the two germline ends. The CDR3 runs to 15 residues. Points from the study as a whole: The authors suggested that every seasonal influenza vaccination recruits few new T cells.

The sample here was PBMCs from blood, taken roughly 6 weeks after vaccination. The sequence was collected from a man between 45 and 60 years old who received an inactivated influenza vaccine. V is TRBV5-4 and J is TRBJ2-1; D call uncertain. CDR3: CASSLSRSMANEQFF. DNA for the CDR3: TGTGCCAGCAGCTTGTCAAGGTCGATGGCCAATGAGCAGTTCTTC.